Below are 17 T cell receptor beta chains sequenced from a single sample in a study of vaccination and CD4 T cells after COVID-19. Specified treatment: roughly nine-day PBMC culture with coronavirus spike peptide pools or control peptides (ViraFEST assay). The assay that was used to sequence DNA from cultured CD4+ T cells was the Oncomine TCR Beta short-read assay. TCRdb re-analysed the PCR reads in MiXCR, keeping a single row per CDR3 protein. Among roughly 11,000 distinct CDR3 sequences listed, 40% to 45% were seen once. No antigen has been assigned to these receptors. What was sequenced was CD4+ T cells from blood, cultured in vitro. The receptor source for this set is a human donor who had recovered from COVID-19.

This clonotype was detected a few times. The CDR3 DNA reads as TGTGCCAGCAGCCGACGGGACAGCTATGGCTACACCTTC. Translation gives CASSRRDSYGYTF. The V gene is TRBV11-3, the J gene TRBJ1-2; 7 positions agree with TRBD1. CDR1 is SGHNT, CDR2 YENEEA, per germline. The CDR3 is 13 amino acids. With V trimmed by 5 bases and J by 4 bases, 4 bases remained unmatched.

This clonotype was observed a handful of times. The CDR3 is CASRSSGGARGEQYF. CDR3 sequence (DNA): TGTGCCAGCAGATCCAGCGGGGGGGCCAGGGGCGAGCAGTACTTC. The chain employs TRBV7-2 and TRBJ2-7; 10 bases are a match to TRBD2. V was pared by 6 bases and J by 6 bases, with 11 bases of the junction left unmatched. Germline lookup yields CDR1 SGHTA and CDR2 FQGNSA. The CDR3 covers 15 residues.

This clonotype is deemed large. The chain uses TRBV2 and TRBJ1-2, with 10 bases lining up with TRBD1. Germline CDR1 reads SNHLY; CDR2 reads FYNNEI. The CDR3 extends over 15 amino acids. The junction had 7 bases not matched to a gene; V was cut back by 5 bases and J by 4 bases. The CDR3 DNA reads TGTGCCAGCAGTCTTCCTGGACAGGGGGGCTATGGCTACACCTTC. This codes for CASSLPGQGGYGYTF.

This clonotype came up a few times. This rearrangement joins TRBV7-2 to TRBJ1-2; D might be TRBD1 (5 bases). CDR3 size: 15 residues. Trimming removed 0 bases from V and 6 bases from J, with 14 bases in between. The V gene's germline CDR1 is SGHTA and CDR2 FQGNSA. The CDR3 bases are TGTGCCAGCAGCTTAGCGGCAGGGTCGTTTAATGGCTACACCTTC. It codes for CASSLAAGSFNGYTF.

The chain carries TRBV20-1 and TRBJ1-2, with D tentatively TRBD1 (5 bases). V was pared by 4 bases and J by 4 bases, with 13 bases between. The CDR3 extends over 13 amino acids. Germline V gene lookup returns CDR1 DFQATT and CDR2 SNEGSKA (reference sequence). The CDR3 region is CSATSRGGYGYTF. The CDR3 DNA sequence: TGCAGTGCTACCTCCCGGGGGGGCTATGGCTACACCTTC.

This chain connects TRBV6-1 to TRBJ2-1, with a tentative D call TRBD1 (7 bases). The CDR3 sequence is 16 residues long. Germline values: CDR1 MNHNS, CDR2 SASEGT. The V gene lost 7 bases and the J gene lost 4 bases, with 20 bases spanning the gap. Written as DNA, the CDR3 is TGTGCCAGCAAGCTGGGTGCAGGGGGACTTTACAATGAGCAGTTCTTC. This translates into CASKLGAGGLYNEQFF.

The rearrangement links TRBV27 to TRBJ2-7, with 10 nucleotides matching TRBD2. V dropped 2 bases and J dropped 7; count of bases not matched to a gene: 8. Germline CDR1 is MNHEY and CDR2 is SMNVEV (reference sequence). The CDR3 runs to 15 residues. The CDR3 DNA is TGTGCCAGCAGTTTAACGGGACTAGCGAAAACGGAGCAGTACTTC. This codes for CASSLTGLAKTEQYF.

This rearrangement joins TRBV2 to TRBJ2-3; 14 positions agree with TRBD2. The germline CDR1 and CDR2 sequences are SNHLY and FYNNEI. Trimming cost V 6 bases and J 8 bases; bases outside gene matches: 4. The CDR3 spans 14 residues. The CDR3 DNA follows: TGTGCCAGCAGAGCCGGGACTAGCGGGGGTACGCAGTATTTT. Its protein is CASRAGTSGGTQYF.

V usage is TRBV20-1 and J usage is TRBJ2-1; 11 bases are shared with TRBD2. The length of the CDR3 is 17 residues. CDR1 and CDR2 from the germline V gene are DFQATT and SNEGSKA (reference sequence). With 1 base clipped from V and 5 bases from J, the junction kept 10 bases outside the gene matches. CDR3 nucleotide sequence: TGCAGTGCTAGAGTGGTACGTGGACTAGCGGGCAACAATGAGCAGTTCTTC. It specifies CSARVVRGLAGNNEQFF.

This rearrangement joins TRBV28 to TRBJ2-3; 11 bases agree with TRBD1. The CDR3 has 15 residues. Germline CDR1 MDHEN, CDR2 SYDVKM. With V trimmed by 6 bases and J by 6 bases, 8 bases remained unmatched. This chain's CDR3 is CASRTGTGGRDTQYF. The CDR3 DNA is TGTGCCAGCAGAACCGGGACAGGGGGACGGGATACGCAGTATTTT.

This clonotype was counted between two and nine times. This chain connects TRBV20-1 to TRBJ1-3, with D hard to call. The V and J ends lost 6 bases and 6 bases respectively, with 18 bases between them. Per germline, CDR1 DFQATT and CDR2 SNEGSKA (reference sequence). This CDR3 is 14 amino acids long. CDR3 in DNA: TGCAGTGCACAAGTTGGACTCCAGGAAAACACCATATATTTT. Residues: CSAQVGLQENTIYF.

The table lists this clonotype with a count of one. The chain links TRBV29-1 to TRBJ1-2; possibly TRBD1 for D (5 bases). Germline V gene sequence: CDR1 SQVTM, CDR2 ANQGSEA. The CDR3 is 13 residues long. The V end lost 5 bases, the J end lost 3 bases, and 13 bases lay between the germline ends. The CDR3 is CSVNLDRHYGYTF. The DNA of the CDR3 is TGCAGCGTTAACCTTGACAGACACTATGGCTACACCTTC.

The CDR3 reads CASSFPGDRTTQPQHF. CDR3 in DNA: TGTGCCAGTAGTTTTCCAGGGGACAGGACAACACAGCCCCAGCATTTT. The chain combines TRBV19 with TRBJ1-5; 8 bases are a match to TRBD1. Per germline, CDR1 LNHDA and CDR2 SQIVND (reference sequence). V shed 5 bases and J 7 bases; nucleotides not matched to a gene: 13. The CDR3 sequence is 16 residues long.

This CDR3 reads CASSESHGLRNQPQHF. The CDR3 DNA sequence: TGTGCCAGCAGTGAATCTCACGGTCTAAGAAATCAGCCCCAGCATTTT. This chain links TRBV6-1 with TRBJ1-5; no definite D call. This CDR3 is built from 16 residues. Germline values: CDR1 MNHNS, CDR2 SASEGT. Trimming pared 2 bases from V and 4 bases from J, leaving 15 bases between.

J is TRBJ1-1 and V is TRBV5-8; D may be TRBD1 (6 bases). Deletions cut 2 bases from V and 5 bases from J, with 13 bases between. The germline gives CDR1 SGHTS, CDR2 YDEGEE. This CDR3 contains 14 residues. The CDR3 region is CASSFPGGRTEAFF. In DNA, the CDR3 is TGTGCCAGCAGCTTCCCCGGGGGGCGGACTGAAGCTTTCTTT.

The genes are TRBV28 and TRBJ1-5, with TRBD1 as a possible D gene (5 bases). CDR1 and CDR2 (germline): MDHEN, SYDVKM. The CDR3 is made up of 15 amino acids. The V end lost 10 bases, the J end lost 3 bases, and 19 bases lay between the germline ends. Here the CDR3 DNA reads TGTGCCACCCAGTTAATAACACAGGCCAATCAGCCCCAGCATTTT. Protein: CATQLITQANQPQHF.

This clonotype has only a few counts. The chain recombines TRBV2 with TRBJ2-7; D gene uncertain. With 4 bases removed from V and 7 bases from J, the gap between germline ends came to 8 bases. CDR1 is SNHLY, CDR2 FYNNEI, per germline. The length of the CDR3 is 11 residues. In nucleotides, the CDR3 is TGTGCCAGCAGTGCCAATATAGAGCAGTACTTC. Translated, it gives CASSANIEQYF.